The next 19 T cell receptor beta chains were all read from a single sample in a study of OX40 agonist ivuxolimab in advanced cancers. Profiling relied on immunoSEQ multiplex PCR, and the TCRdb table lists in-frame clones only, not all of them. The table records about 79,000 clones, around 82% of them present only once. This specimen consisted of CD4+ or CD8+ T cells sorted from blood, obtained in a trial of the OX40 agonist ivuxolimab. These receptors were obtained from an adult with an advanced solid tumor such as melanoma, head and neck, liver or kidney cancer.

The genes are TRBV27 and TRBJ2-3, with D perhaps TRBD2 (6 bases). V was clipped by 8 bases and J by 2 bases, with 11 bases between them. Germline CDR1 reads MNHEY; CDR2 reads SMNVEV (reference sequence). The CDR3 is 13 amino acids. The CDR3 protein is CASSWRDTDTQYF. In DNA, the CDR3 is TGTGCCAGCTCCTGGAGGGACACAGATACGCAGTATTTT.

The chain recombines TRBV19 with TRBJ2-1, with TRBD2 identical over 7 bases. CDR1 LNHDA and CDR2 SQIVND come from the germline V gene (reference sequence). The CDR3 has 15 amino acids. The V and J ends lost 1 base and 0 bases, in that order; junction bases with no gene match: 0. The CDR3 nucleotides are TGTGCCAGTAGTATAGGGACTAGCTCCTACAATGAGCAGTTCTTC. It is translated as CASSIGTSSYNEQFF.

V and J are TRBV19 and TRBJ2-5, with TRBD1 identical over 7 bases. Trimming cost V 1 base and J 1 base; bases outside gene matches: 3. The CDR3 spans 15 residues. The germline V gene encodes CDR1 LNHDA and CDR2 SQIVND (reference sequence). CDR3 nucleotide sequence: TGTGCCAGTAGTATAGTGGGACAGCCCCAAGAGACCCAGTACTTC. Its protein product is CASSIVGQPQETQYF.

This chain uses TRBV4-2 with TRBJ2-3; D could derive from TRBD1 or TRBD2 (5 bases each). V was cut by 5 bases and J by 1 base, with 19 bases left in between. Germline loops: CDR1 LGHNA, CDR2 YNFKEQ. This CDR3 spans 17 amino acids. The CDR3 spells CASSELRGGLGTDTQYF. CDR3 nucleotides: TGTGCCAGCAGCGAACTCCGGGGCGGGCTTGGCACAGATACGCAGTATTTT.

The chain recombines TRBV7-8 with TRBJ2-5; D is ambiguous. The CDR3 sequence is 13 residues long. Germline lookup yields CDR1 SGHVS and CDR2 FQNEAQ. The V gene lost 4 bases and the J gene lost 6 bases, with 12 bases spanning the gap. CDR3 nucleotide sequence: TGTGCCAGCAGCTCCCGCCGACCTCAGACCCAGTACTTC. It encodes CASSSRRPQTQYF.

CDR3 sequence: CASRRGGSSYNEQFF. CDR3 nucleotide sequence: TGTGCCAGCAGGAGGGGCGGGAGCTCCTACAATGAGCAGTTCTTC. The rearrangement joins TRBV2 to TRBJ2-1; 7 bases map to TRBD2. Germline loops: CDR1 SNHLY, CDR2 FYNNEI. The CDR3 length is 15 residues. V was pared by 6 bases and J by 0 bases, with 5 bases of the junction left unmatched. The full variable domain, its missing parts supplied by reference TRBV2 and TRBJ2-1, is EPEVTQTPSHQVTQMGQEVILRCVPISNHLYFYWYRQILGQKVEFLVSFYNNEISEKSEIFDDQFSVERPDGSNFTLKIRSTKLEDSAMYFCASRRGGSSYNEQFFGPGTRLTVL.

The rearrangement uses TRBV19 and TRBJ2-1, with D possibly being TRBD1 or TRBD2 (6 bases each). Per the germline V gene, CDR1 is LNHDA and CDR2 is SQIVND (reference sequence). This CDR3 comprises 12 residues. Deletions cut 7 bases from V and 8 bases from J, with 12 bases between. CDR3 loop: CASTAGGDEQFF. The CDR3, as DNA: TGTGCCAGTACCGCCGGGGGCGATGAGCAGTTCTTC.

The chain couples TRBV21-1 to TRBJ2-3; TRBD2, the table's D call, was not compared with the DNA. TRBV21-1 is classified as a pseudogene. The CDR3 loop spans 16 amino acids. CDR3 in DNA: TGTGCCAGCAGCGTGGCGCGGGAGGGTGGCACAGATACGCAGTATTTT. Its protein is CASSVAREGGTDTQYF.

In DNA form, the CDR3 reads TGTGCCAGCAGTCCCGTCTTCCGGGACAATGAGCAGTTCTTC. Residues: CASSPVFRDNEQFF. The genes are TRBV27 and TRBJ2-1; D not certain. Germline CDR1 and CDR2: MNHEY and SMNVEV (reference sequence). The CDR3 covers 14 residues. Trimming took 5 bases from V and 5 from J, leaving 13 bases between them.

The J gene is TRBJ2-1, the V gene TRBV7-6; no firm D call. The V end was cut by 7 bases, the J end by 2 bases, with 9 bases between. Germline CDR1 SGHVS, CDR2 FNYEAQ. The length of the CDR3 is 13 residues. CDR3 protein: CASKKDAYNEQFF. In DNA form, the CDR3 reads TGTGCCAGCAAGAAGGACGCCTACAATGAGCAGTTCTTC.

This rearrangement joins TRBV6-6 to TRBJ1-1; tentatively, D is TRBD1 (5 bases). Germline V gene lookup returns CDR1 MNHNY and CDR2 SVGAGI (reference sequence). V dropped 4 bases and J dropped 8 bases, with 20 bases sitting between them. The length of the CDR3 is 15 residues. CDR3 residues: CASSSSYRDVREAFF. The CDR3 bases are TGTGCCAGCAGTTCCTCCTATAGGGACGTAAGAGAAGCTTTCTTT.

The gene calls are TRBV6-5 and TRBJ1-2, with unresolved D. V was pared by 6 bases and J by 8 bases, with 16 bases between. Looked up from germline, CDR1 is MNHEY and CDR2 is SVGAGI. The CDR3 consists of 13 residues. For the CDR3, the DNA is TGTGCCAGCAGCTCCTTCTCGAGGGAGGGCTACACCTTC. It encodes CASSSFSREGYTF.

This clone was observed a handful of times. The V call is TRBV28, the J call TRBJ1-5, with D unclear. V was cut by 4 bases and J by 7 bases, with 17 bases left in between. The germline V gene has CDR1 MDHEN and CDR2 SYDVKM. The CDR3 loop spans 15 amino acids. CDR3: CASSSGLLRAQPQHF. In nucleotides, the CDR3 is TGTGCCAGCAGTTCGGGCCTACTTCGGGCCCAGCCCCAGCATTTT.

The rearrangement links TRBV5-6 to TRBJ2-7; D is tentatively TRBD1 or TRBD2 (5 bases each). Germline V gene data show CDR1 as SGHDT and CDR2 as YYEEEE. V was shortened by 6 bases and J by 4 bases, with 20 bases between the two germline ends. The CDR3 extends over 15 amino acids. CDR3 region: CASTAPPAEGYEQYF. The DNA for the CDR3 is TGTGCCAGCACAGCCCCGCCAGCCGAGGGGTACGAGCAGTACTTC.

The J gene is TRBJ1-1, the V gene TRBV6-6; no clear D gene. The CDR3 is 13 residues long. The V gene's germline CDR1 is MNHNY and CDR2 SVGAGI (reference sequence). V shed 5 bases and J shed 0 bases, with 7 bases lying between them. CDR3 sequence: CASSQMMNTEAFF. CDR3 nucleotides: TGTGCCAGCAGTCAAATGATGAACACTGAAGCTTTCTTT.

The rearrangement joins TRBV10-3 to TRBJ2-7; D remains unclear. Trimming removed 3 bases from V and 2 bases from J, with 8 bases in between. Germline-derived CDR1 and CDR2 are ENHRY and SYGVKD. The CDR3 is 13 amino acids. CDR3 protein: CAISEVSAYEQYF. The CDR3 nucleotides are TGTGCCATCAGTGAAGTGTCAGCCTACGAGCAGTACTTC.

The rearrangement uses TRBV6-5 and TRBJ2-5; 8 bases map to TRBD2. TRBJ2-7 matches the DNA end more closely, so the J call is doubtful. This CDR3 has 14 amino acids. Germline loops: CDR1 MNHEY, CDR2 SVGAGI. In DNA, the CDR3 is TGTGCCAGCGGGGCTAGCGGGCTCCTCTACGAGCAGTACTTC. This encodes CASGASGLLYEQYF.

V and J are TRBV10-3 and TRBJ2-3, with 7 bases matching TRBD2. J lost 3 bases, V lost 0 bases, and 6 bases had no gene match. The CDR3 covers 16 residues. From germline, CDR1 is ENHRY and CDR2 SYGVKD. CDR3 sequence reads: CAISESAGERTDTQYF. CDR3 nucleotide sequence: TGTGCCATCAGTGAGTCGGCGGGAGAAAGGACAGATACGCAGTATTTT.

The rearrangement uses TRBV5-8 and TRBJ2-1, with TRBD2 identical over 10 bases. The CDR3 runs to 15 residues. In germline, CDR1 is SGHTS, CDR2 YDEGEE. J lost 6 bases, V lost 0 bases, and 3 bases had no gene match. The CDR3 here is CASSLVGTSANEQFF. The CDR3 bases are TGTGCCAGCAGCTTGGTGGGGACTAGCGCCAATGAGCAGTTCTTC. Drawing the rest from reference TRBV5-8 and TRBJ2-1, the complete variable domain is EAGVTQSPTHLIKTRGQQATLRCSPISGHTSVYWYQQALGLGLQFLLWYDEGEERNRGNFPPRFSGRQFPNYSSELNVNALELEDSALYLCASSLVGTSANEQFFGPGTRLTVL.